This T cell receptor (beta chain) derives from a study of blood T cell repertoires in COVID-19. Repertoires were generated with immunoSEQ multiplex PCR, while TCRdb's copy carries only in-frame clones and drops some. The sample lists 250,000 to 350,000 clones; approximately 90% were seen once. This CDR3 is built from 14 residues. Germline CDR1 reads SEHNR; CDR2 reads FQNEAQ (reference sequence). The V end was cut by 3 bases, the J end by 5 bases, with 11 bases between. This TCR came from an older woman in a cohort exposed to, infected with or recovered from COVID-19 (not recorded which). The genes are TRBV7-9 and TRBJ1-5, with a weak D call TRBD1 (6 bases). The sample taken for sequencing was PBMCs or T cells enriched from blood (not recorded which). This CDR3 reads CASSLSRTDQPQHF. The CDR3 DNA sequence: TGTGCCAGCAGCTTGTCCAGGACAGATCAGCCCCAGCATTTT.